A single count supports the clone carrying this TCR beta chain. Its antigen remains unknown. This CDR3 contains 12 residues. Germline V gene sequence: CDR1 MNHEY, CDR2 SMNVEV (reference sequence). The data derive from a study of cytomegalovirus exposure and HLA in healthy donors. Broader study findings: Most TCR sequences proved rare, with some public TCRs found in many donors. A few V segments could not be told apart, such as TRBV6-2 and TRBV6-3, and were left out. Among the sequence variants, a highly shared cluster was likely an artifact of sequencing. Upon later analysis, HLA-associated TCR beta chains proved more clonally expanded than other, equally common chains.

This PCR relied on a set of 60 Vbeta primers and 13 Jbeta primers. Using immunoSEQ multiplex PCR, the repertoire was profiled, and TCRdb retains in-frame clones only, with some absent. The table records nearly 200,000 clones, roughly four fifths of them present only once. The source material was PBMCs. The J gene is TRBJ2-5, the V gene TRBV27, with D unresolved. Near its end, the DNA agrees better with TRBJ2-7, so the J call may be wrong. The receptor's source is a woman between 50 and 59 years old in good health and CMV-seropositive. DNA of the CDR3: TGTGCCAGCAGAACCCTGTGGTCCGAGCAGTACTTC. Protein product: CASRTLWSEQYF.